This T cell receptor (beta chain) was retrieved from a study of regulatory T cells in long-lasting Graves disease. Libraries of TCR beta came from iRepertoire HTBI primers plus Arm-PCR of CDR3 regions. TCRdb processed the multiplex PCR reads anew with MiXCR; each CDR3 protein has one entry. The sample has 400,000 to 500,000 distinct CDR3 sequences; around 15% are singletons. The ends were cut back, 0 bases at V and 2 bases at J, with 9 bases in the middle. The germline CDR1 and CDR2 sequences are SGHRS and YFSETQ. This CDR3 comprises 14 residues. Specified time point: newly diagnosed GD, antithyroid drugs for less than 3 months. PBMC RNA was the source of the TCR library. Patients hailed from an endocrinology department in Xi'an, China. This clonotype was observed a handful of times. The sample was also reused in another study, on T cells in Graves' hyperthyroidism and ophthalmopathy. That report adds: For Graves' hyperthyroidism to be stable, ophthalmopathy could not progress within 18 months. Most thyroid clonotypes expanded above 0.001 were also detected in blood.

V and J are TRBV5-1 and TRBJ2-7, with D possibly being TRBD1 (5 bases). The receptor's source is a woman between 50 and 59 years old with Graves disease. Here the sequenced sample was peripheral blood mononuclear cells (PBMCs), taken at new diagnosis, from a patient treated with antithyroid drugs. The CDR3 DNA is TGCGCCAGCAGCTTGGGTACGGACACCTACGAGCAGTACTTC. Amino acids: CASSLGTDTYEQYF.